Listed here are 15 T cell receptor beta chains from one sample, sequenced in a study of brain metastases from non-small cell lung cancer (dated by TCRdb to the late 2010s). Libraries were made using the immunoSEQ multiplex PCR assay. TCRdb re-hosts the immuneACCESS table, in-frame sequences only. Its copies lack some clones; in the studies checked, an unresolved V gene accounts for under half of them, and the cause for the rest is not known. This sample's table has entries for dozens of clones. Input material: tissue from a brain metastasis. The cell subset or site label, read with the paper, signifies: resected brain metastasis paired with primary lung tumor. Every receptor here comes from a donor at least 40 years old with non-small cell lung cancer.

The V call is TRBV5-8, the J call TRBJ2-2; D might be TRBD2 (6 bases). Germline-derived CDR1 and CDR2 are SGHTS and YDEGEE. V lost 1 base, J lost 6 bases, and 13 bases lay in between. CDR3 length: 15 amino acids. The CDR3: CASSLRGRRAGELFF. The DNA of the CDR3 is TGTGCCAGCAGCTTGCGGGGCCGGAGGGCCGGGGAGCTGTTTTTT.

The genes are TRBV6-2 or TRBV6-3 and TRBJ2-1; 10 positions agree with TRBD2. Germline V lookup: CDR1 MNHEY, CDR2 SVGEGT. The CDR3 runs 15 residues. Germline trimming cut 5 bases from V and 3 bases from J; bases unmatched to any gene: 4. CDR3 amino acids: CASSTTSGVYNEQFF. The CDR3 DNA is TGTGCCAGCAGTACTACTAGCGGGGTCTACAATGAGCAGTTCTTC.

The gene calls are TRBV7-7 and TRBJ2-6; D uncertain. The length of the CDR3 is 17 residues. The V and J ends lost 5 bases and 14 bases respectively, with 28 bases between them. The germline V gene encodes CDR1 SSHAT and CDR2 FNYEAQ (reference sequence). The CDR3 loop reads CASSPAAKCHKVGLLTF. Written as DNA, the CDR3 is TGTGCCAGCAGCCCTGCAGCTAAGTGCCACAAAGTCGGGCTCCTGACTTTC.

V gene TRBV5-5 combines with J gene TRBJ2-7; no clear D. V was pared by 0 bases and J by 5 bases, with 12 bases between. The CDR3 sequence is 14 residues long. In germline, CDR1 is SGHKS, CDR2 YYEKEE (reference sequence). The CDR3 nucleotides are TGTGCCAGCAGCTTGGAGGCGGTCCTCGACGAGCAGTACTTC. Translated, it gives CASSLEAVLDEQYF.

Note on this clone: At the DNA level, this CDR3 is encoded by other sequences in the same sample as well. The gene calls are TRBV12-3 or TRBV12-4 and TRBJ1-6; D is unclear. The CDR3 consists of 13 residues. The V end lost 2 bases, the J end lost 10 bases, and 9 bases lay between the germline ends. CDR3 DNA sequence: TGTGCCAGCAGTTTAAATCTGGGGTCACCCCTCCACTTT. The encoded protein is CASSLNLGSPLHF.

The chain couples TRBV6-2 or TRBV6-3 to TRBJ1-2, with 8 bases that match TRBD1. Germline V gives CDR1 MNHEY, CDR2 SVGEGT. J gave up 3 bases and V 6 bases, and 6 bases lay outside the gene matches. This CDR3 has 14 amino acids. The CDR3 DNA is TGTGCCAGCAGCCTCCAGGGGGCTGACTATGGCTACACCTTC. This codes for CASSLQGADYGYTF.

This CDR3 reads CASSLVPLGSNQPQHF. CDR3 bases: TGTGCCAGCAGCTTAGTTCCCCTGGGAAGCAATCAGCCCCAGCATTTT. The chain is built from TRBV7-6 and TRBJ1-5; D call uncertain. V was trimmed by 1 base and J by 1 base, leaving 11 bases between them. The CDR3 length is 16 residues. CDR1 is SGHVS and CDR2 is FNYEAQ in the germline V gene.

This chain joins TRBV30 and TRBJ1-1; 7 positions agree with TRBD1. The CDR3 is 12 amino acids. CDR1 and CDR2 from the germline V gene are GTSNPN and SVGIG (reference sequence). Germline trimming cut 8 bases from V and 10 bases from J; bases unmatched to any gene: 13. The CDR3 sequence is CARDRVDPGAFF. As DNA, the CDR3 is TGTGCCCGCGACAGGGTTGATCCTGGAGCTTTCTTT.

This clone was seen once. CDR3 loop: CASVMQDTQYF. The CDR3 region has the DNA TGTGCCAGTGTCATGCAAGATACGCAGTATTTT. This chain uses TRBV3-1 (or the pseudogene TRBV3-2) with TRBJ2-3, with unresolved D. The germline V gene encodes CDR1 LGHDT and CDR2 YNNKEL (reference sequence). This CDR3 is built from 11 residues. With 9 bases removed from V and 5 bases from J, the gap between germline ends came to 9 bases.

This chain joins TRBV7-9 and TRBJ1-1, with TRBD1 matching 7 bases. The CDR3 consists of 13 residues. Germline CDR1 is SEHNR and CDR2 is FQNEAQ (reference sequence). With 5 bases clipped from V and 11 bases from J, the junction kept 11 bases outside the gene matches. Here the CDR3 reads CASSPRGISQAFF. CDR3 in DNA: TGTGCCAGCAGCCCCAGGGGGATCAGTCAGGCTTTCTTT. The full variable domain, its missing parts supplied by reference TRBV7-9 and TRBJ1-1, is DTGVSQNPRHKITKRGQNVTFRCDPISEHNRLYWYRQTLGQGPEFLTYFQNEAQLEKSRLLSDRFSAERPKGSFSTLEIQRTEQGDSAMYLCASSPRGISQAFFGQGTRLTVV.

This rearrangement joins TRBV25-1 to TRBJ1-1; D is possibly TRBD1 (5 bases). In germline, CDR1 is MGHDK, CDR2 SYGVNS. Trimming cost V 8 bases and J 3 bases, with 16 bases left between them. The CDR3 is 14 residues long. The CDR3 DNA follows: TGTGCCAGCGCTCCTCGGCAGGGCTACACTGAAGCTTTCTTT. The encoded protein is CASAPRQGYTEAFF.

The chain couples TRBV12-3 or TRBV12-4 to TRBJ1-6; no definite D call. V dropped 2 bases and J dropped 10 bases, with 9 bases sitting between them. The CDR3 spans 13 residues. The CDR3 sequence: CASSLNLRSPLHF. The CDR3 DNA sequence: TGTGCCAGCAGTTTAAATCTGAGGTCACCCCTCCACTTT.

The rearrangement links TRBV20-1 to TRBJ2-7; D possibly corresponds to TRBD1 (6 bases). Trimming removed 5 bases from V and 7 bases from J, with 12 bases in between. The germline gives CDR1 DFQATT, CDR2 SNEGSKA (reference sequence). CDR3 length: 11 amino acids. CDR3 protein: CSAEIQGEQYF. The CDR3 DNA follows: TGCAGTGCTGAGATACAGGGTGAGCAGTACTTC.

The CDR3 sequence: CASSLGPITLHF. The CDR3 DNA sequence: TGTGCCAGCAGCCTCGGACCGATCACCCTCCACTTT. The V call is TRBV5-6, the J call TRBJ1-6, with unresolved D. Germline CDR1 SGHDT, CDR2 YYEEEE. V was cut by 4 bases and J by 14 bases, with 13 bases left in between. CDR3 length: 12 residues.

The chain carries TRBV3-1 (or the pseudogene TRBV3-2) and TRBJ2-1; D ambiguous. This CDR3 region has 17 residues. CDR1 is LGHDT, CDR2 YNNKEL, per germline (reference sequence). V was trimmed by 4 bases and J by 5 bases, leaving 21 bases between them. The CDR3 nucleotides read TGTGCCAGCAGCCGCAAACATCCCTTCCATTCCGACAATGAGCAGTTCTTC. Translated, it gives CASSRKHPFHSDNEQFF.